These T cell receptor beta chains were read from a single sample in a study of blood T cell repertoires in COVID-19. The method was immunoSEQ multiplex PCR; TCRdb's version includes in-frame clones alone and lacks a portion of them. The sample holds fewer than 450,000 clones; 70% to 90% are singletons and the top ten take approximately 1.2%. Sequenced material: PBMCs or T cells enriched from blood (not recorded which). The receptors were gathered from a woman between 18 and 30 years old who had recovered from COVID-19. Each CDR3 is given with its conserved first and last residue. D genes are given only for firm matches. Some rows have no size entry. The others give once, few or many, or a class for an expanded clone.

abundance: .
j_gene: TRBJ1-5
v_gene: TRBV27
d_gene: TRBD1
CDR3nt: TGTGCCAGCCGCAGGGGGAATCAGCCCCAGCATTTT
CDR3aa: CASRRGNQPQHF

abundance: .
j_gene: TRBJ2-2
v_gene: TRBV10-1
d_gene: .
CDR3nt: TGCGCCAGCAGCTTCGGGAACACCGGGGAGCTGTTTTTT
CDR3aa: CASSFGNTGELFF

abundance: .
j_gene: TRBJ2-3
v_gene: TRBV27
d_gene: TRBD2
CDR3nt: TGTGCCAGCTGGGGGGGAACCGGTCCCGGGGATACGCAGTATTTT
CDR3aa: CASWGGTGPGDTQYF

abundance: .
j_gene: TRBJ1-2
v_gene: TRBV4-2
d_gene: .
CDR3nt: TGTGCCAGCAGCCCCCTGGGGGGGGCGGGTGGGGGCTACACCTTC
CDR3aa: CASSPLGGAGGGYTF

abundance: .
j_gene: TRBJ1-4
v_gene: TRBV11-2
d_gene: TRBD1
CDR3nt: TGTGCCAGCAGCTCAGGGGGGTGGGCTAATGAAAAACTGTTTTTT
CDR3aa: CASSSGGWANEKLFF

abundance: .
j_gene: TRBJ2-7
v_gene: TRBV11-2
d_gene: .
CDR3nt: TGTGCCAGCAGCCCTTCACCCGGTACAGCCTCCTCCTACGAGCAGTACTTC
CDR3aa: CASSPSPGTASSYEQYF

abundance: .
j_gene: TRBJ2-6
v_gene: TRBV27
d_gene: TRBD1
CDR3nt: TGTGCCAGCAGTTTATCGAGTACCGGGACAGGGCTCTCTGGGGCCAACGTCCTGACTTTC
CDR3aa: CASSLSSTGTGLSGANVLTF

abundance: .
j_gene: TRBJ1-2
v_gene: TRBV5-6
d_gene: TRBD1
CDR3nt: TGTGCCAGCAGCTTTGACAGCGGGACAGGGCATGGCTACACCTTC
CDR3aa: CASSFDSGTGHGYTF

abundance: .
j_gene: TRBJ1-4
v_gene: TRBV4-1
d_gene: .
CDR3nt: TGCGCCAGCAGCCAAATACAGAACTTAAATGAAAAACTGTTTTTT
CDR3aa: CASSQIQNLNEKLFF

abundance: .
j_gene: TRBJ1-5
v_gene: TRBV18
d_gene: .
CDR3nt: TGTGCCAGCTCACTCGGGATTAGCAATCAGCCCCAGCATTTT
CDR3aa: CASSLGISNQPQHF

abundance: .
j_gene: TRBJ1-5
v_gene: TRBV27
d_gene: TRBD1
CDR3nt: TGTGCCAGCAGATCGGGACAGGGTAGCAATCAGCCCCAGCATTTT
CDR3aa: CASRSGQGSNQPQHF

abundance: once
j_gene: TRBJ1-2
v_gene: TRBV5-8
d_gene: .
CDR3nt: TGTGCCAGCAGCTTCAGGGGTCTGTTTGGCTACACCTTC
CDR3aa: CASSFRGLFGYTF

abundance: .
j_gene: TRBJ1-5
v_gene: TRBV21-1
d_gene: .
CDR3nt: TGTGCCAGCAGCGTGGGACTGCGCAATCAGCCCCAGCATTTT
CDR3aa: CASSVGLRNQPQHF

abundance: once
j_gene: TRBJ2-7
v_gene: TRBV7-9
d_gene: .
CDR3nt: TGTGCCAGCAGCTTAATTCCCACGGAGTCCTACGAGCAGTACTTC
CDR3aa: CASSLIPTESYEQYF

abundance: .
j_gene: TRBJ2-2
v_gene: TRBV7-9
d_gene: TRBD2
CDR3nt: TGTGCCAGCAGCTACGCGGGACTAGCGACCGGGGAGCTGTTTTTT
CDR3aa: CASSYAGLATGELFF

abundance: once
j_gene: TRBJ2-5
v_gene: TRBV11-2
d_gene: TRBD2
CDR3nt: TGTGCCAGCAGCTTAATGGGGAGGGAAGAGACCCAGTACTTC
CDR3aa: CASSLMGREETQYF

abundance: .
j_gene: TRBJ1-5
v_gene: TRBV2
d_gene: .
CDR3nt: TGTGCCAGCAGTGATCCCAGGGTCGGCCAGCCCCAGCATTTT
CDR3aa: CASSDPRVGQPQHF

abundance: .
j_gene: TRBJ1-3
v_gene: TRBV3-1/TRBV3-2
d_gene: TRBD1
CDR3nt: TGTGCCAGTCGGGACAGGGGGGGGCCTGGAAACACCATATATTTT
CDR3aa: CASRDRGGPGNTIYF

abundance: .
j_gene: TRBJ2-1
v_gene: TRBV11-3
d_gene: TRBD2
CDR3nt: TGTGCCAGCAGCCCGGGAGGGGCCTACAATGAGCAGTTCTTC
CDR3aa: CASSPGGAYNEQFF

abundance: once
j_gene: TRBJ1-2
v_gene: TRBV4-1
d_gene: TRBD1
CDR3nt: TGCGCCAGCAGTTTGACAGGGACGGACTATGGCTACACCTTC
CDR3aa: CASSLTGTDYGYTF

abundance: .
j_gene: TRBJ1-3
v_gene: TRBV4-3
d_gene: .
CDR3nt: TGCGCCAGCAGCCAGGCGGTGACAGGCACGGGAAACACCATATATTTT
CDR3aa: CASSQAVTGTGNTIYF

abundance: .
j_gene: TRBJ2-5
v_gene: TRBV7-3
d_gene: TRBD2
CDR3nt: TGTGCCAGCAGCTCCGTAGCGGGGGGGCGATTCCTTCTTATGGAGACCCAGTACTTC
CDR3aa: CASSSVAGGRFLLMETQYF

abundance: .
j_gene: TRBJ2-7
v_gene: TRBV3-1/TRBV3-2
d_gene: TRBD1
CDR3nt: TGTGCCAGCAGCCCCCTTGGGGGACAGGGGGGTTACGAGCAGTACTTC
CDR3aa: CASSPLGGQGGYEQYF

abundance: once
j_gene: TRBJ2-7
v_gene: TRBV29-1
d_gene: TRBD1
CDR3nt: TGCAGCGTTGGCCCGGGACAGGGGCGCTACGAGCAGTACTTC
CDR3aa: CSVGPGQGRYEQYF

abundance: once
j_gene: TRBJ2-2
v_gene: TRBV5-5
d_gene: .
CDR3nt: TGTGCCAGCAGCGTAAGAGAGGCCGGGGAGCTGTTTTTT
CDR3aa: CASSVREAGELFF

abundance: .
j_gene: TRBJ1-1
v_gene: TRBV4-2
d_gene: .
CDR3nt: TGTGCCAGCAGCCAAGATCTTTCGTACTCAGAAGCTTTCTTT
CDR3aa: CASSQDLSYSEAFF

abundance: .
j_gene: TRBJ1-3
v_gene: TRBV30
d_gene: .
CDR3nt: TGTGCCTGGAGTCCGAGGATGAGCTCTGGAAACACCATATATTTT
CDR3aa: CAWSPRMSSGNTIYF

abundance: .
j_gene: TRBJ1-2
v_gene: TRBV6-5
d_gene: TRBD1
CDR3nt: TGTGCCAGCAGCGGGGACAGGGCCAACTATGGCTACACCTTC
CDR3aa: CASSGDRANYGYTF

abundance: once
j_gene: TRBJ2-5
v_gene: TRBV10-3
d_gene: TRBD2
CDR3nt: TGTGCCATCAGTGAGTCGAGCGGGGGAAAAGAGACCCAGTACTTC
CDR3aa: CAISESSGGKETQYF

abundance: .
j_gene: TRBJ1-5
v_gene: TRBV30
d_gene: .
CDR3nt: TGTGCCTGGAGTTATGGGGGCCTAAATCAGCCCCAGCATTTT
CDR3aa: CAWSYGGLNQPQHF

abundance: .
j_gene: TRBJ2-1
v_gene: TRBV2
d_gene: TRBD2
CDR3nt: TGTGCCAGCAGTGAATTAGGGACTAGTGATGAGCAGTTCTTC
CDR3aa: CASSELGTSDEQFF

abundance: .
j_gene: TRBJ2-1
v_gene: TRBV2
d_gene: .
CDR3nt: TGTGCCAGCAGTGAGGGTAGGGAGCTCAATGAGCAGTTCTTC
CDR3aa: CASSEGRELNEQFF

abundance: .
j_gene: TRBJ1-5
v_gene: TRBV2
d_gene: TRBD1
CDR3nt: TGTGCCAGCAGCACGGGACAGACCAATCAGCCCCAGCATTTT
CDR3aa: CASSTGQTNQPQHF

abundance: once
j_gene: TRBJ2-3
v_gene: TRBV5-6
d_gene: .
CDR3nt: TGTGCCAGCAGCTTCGACAGGTTAACGCAGTATTTT
CDR3aa: CASSFDRLTQYF

abundance: once
j_gene: TRBJ1-4
v_gene: TRBV5-1
d_gene: .
CDR3nt: TGCGCCAGCAGCTCCGGACAGCCTAATGAAAAACTGTTTTTT
CDR3aa: CASSSGQPNEKLFF

abundance: once
j_gene: TRBJ1-2
v_gene: TRBV11-2
d_gene: TRBD1
CDR3nt: TGTGCCAGCAGCTTTGATAGCGGGACAGGGGGCTCCTACGGCTACACCTTC
CDR3aa: CASSFDSGTGGSYGYTF

abundance: .
j_gene: TRBJ2-5
v_gene: TRBV10-3
d_gene: .
CDR3nt: TGTGCCATCAGTGAGCGGACAGACCAAGAGACCCAGTACTTC
CDR3aa: CAISERTDQETQYF

abundance: .
j_gene: TRBJ2-7
v_gene: TRBV5-1
d_gene: .
CDR3nt: TGCGCCAGCAGTGGAGGAGGGACCTACGAGCAGTACTTC
CDR3aa: CASSGGGTYEQYF

abundance: .
j_gene: TRBJ1-2
v_gene: TRBV30
d_gene: .
CDR3nt: TGTGCCTGGAGTGTTTCCAGGACATCGTTTGGCTACACCTTC
CDR3aa: CAWSVSRTSFGYTF

abundance: .
j_gene: TRBJ1-4
v_gene: TRBV5-1
d_gene: .
CDR3nt: TGCGCCAGCAGCTTTCAGGGGTTCGTTGAAAAACTGTTTTTT
CDR3aa: CASSFQGFVEKLFF

abundance: .
j_gene: TRBJ1-4
v_gene: TRBV4-2
d_gene: TRBD1
CDR3nt: TGTGCCAGCAGCCAAGGCGGCCGGACAGGGAGTACTGCAACTAATGAAAAACTGTTTTTT
CDR3aa: CASSQGGRTGSTATNEKLFF

abundance: .
j_gene: TRBJ1-5
v_gene: TRBV4-1
d_gene: .
CDR3nt: TGCGCCAGCAGCCAAGAACGACAGACCAATCAGCCCCAGCATTTT
CDR3aa: CASSQERQTNQPQHF